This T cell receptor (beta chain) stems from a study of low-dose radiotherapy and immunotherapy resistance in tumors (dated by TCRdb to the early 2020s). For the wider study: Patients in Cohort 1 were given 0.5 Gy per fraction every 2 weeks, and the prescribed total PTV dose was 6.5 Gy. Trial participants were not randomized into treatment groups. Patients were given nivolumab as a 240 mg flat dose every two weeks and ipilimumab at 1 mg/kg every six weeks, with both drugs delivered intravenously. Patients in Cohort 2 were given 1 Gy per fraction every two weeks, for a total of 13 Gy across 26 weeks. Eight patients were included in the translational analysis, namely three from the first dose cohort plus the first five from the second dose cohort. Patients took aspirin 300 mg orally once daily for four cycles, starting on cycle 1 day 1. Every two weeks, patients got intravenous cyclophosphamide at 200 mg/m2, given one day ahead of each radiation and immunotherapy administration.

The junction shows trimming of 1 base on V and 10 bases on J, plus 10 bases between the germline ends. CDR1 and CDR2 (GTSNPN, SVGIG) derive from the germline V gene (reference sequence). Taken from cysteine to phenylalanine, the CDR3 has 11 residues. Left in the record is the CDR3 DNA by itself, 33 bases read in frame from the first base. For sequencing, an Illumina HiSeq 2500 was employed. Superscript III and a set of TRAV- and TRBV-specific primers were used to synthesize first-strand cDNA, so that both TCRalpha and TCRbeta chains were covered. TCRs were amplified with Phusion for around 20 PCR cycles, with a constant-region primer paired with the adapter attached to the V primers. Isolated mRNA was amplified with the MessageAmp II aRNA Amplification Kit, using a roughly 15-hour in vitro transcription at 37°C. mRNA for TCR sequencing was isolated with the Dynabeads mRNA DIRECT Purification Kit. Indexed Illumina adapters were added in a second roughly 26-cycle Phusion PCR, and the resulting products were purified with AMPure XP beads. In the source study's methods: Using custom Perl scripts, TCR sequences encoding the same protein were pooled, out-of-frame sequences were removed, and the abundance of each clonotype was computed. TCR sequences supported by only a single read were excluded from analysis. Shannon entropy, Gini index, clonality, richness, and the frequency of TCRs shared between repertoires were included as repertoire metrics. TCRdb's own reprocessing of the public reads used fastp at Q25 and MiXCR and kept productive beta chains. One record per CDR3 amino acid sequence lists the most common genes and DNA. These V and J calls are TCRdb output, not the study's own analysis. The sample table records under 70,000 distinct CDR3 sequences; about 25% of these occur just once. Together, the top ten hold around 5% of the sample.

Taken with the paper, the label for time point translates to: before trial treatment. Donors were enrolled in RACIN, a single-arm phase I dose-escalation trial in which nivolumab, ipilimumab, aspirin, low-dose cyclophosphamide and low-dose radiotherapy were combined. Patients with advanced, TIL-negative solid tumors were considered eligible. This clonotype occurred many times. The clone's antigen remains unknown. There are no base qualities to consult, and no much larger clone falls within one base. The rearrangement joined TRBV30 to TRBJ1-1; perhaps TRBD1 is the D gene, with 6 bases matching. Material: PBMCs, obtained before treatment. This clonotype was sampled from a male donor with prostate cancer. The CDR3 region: CAWSGIGGAFF. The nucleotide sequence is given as TGTGCCTGGAGTGGGATAGGGGGAGCTTTCTTT.